This T cell receptor (beta chain) was sequenced during a study of T cells after yellow fever vaccination. CDR3 size: 12 residues. Unmatched junction bases numbered 3, after V lost 7 bases and J lost 0 bases. In germline, CDR1 is DFQATT, CDR2 SNEGSKA (reference sequence). Template-switching 5'RACE yielded the TCR cDNA; a universal primer site and UMIs were added in the process. A single record per CDR3 protein comes from TCRdb applying MiXCR to the 5' RACE reads. The sample holds under 200,000 distinct CDR3 sequences, 6% to 7.5% seen once. This clonotype was seen repeatedly, ten times or more. Its cognate antigen is unknown. Overall study results and limits: Post-booster repertoires contained most primary-vaccination clones again (roughly 96% CD4, 88% CD8).

The receptor comes from a man between 18 and 29 years old who received the YFV17D yellow fever vaccine. This chain links TRBV20-1 with TRBJ2-7; 7 bases match TRBD2. The starting material was CD4+ T cells sorted from PBMCs, obtained 5 days after the first yellow fever vaccination. CDR3 in DNA: TGCAGTGGGGGGGAGGGCTCCTACGAGCAGTACGTC. This encodes CSGGEGSYEQYV.